This TCR beta chain was sequenced during a study of shared clonotypes between healthy human individuals. Study results and limitations: Generation probabilities were higher for clonotypes shared across all four sorted-subset donors than for unshared ones.

The split of CD4+ cells yielded CD45RA+ naive and CD45RA-negative memory subsets. Profiled with immunoSEQ multiplex PCR; TCRdb holds only in-frame clones, not every one. The sample has some 2,400,000 clones, approximately 95% seen once. On this clone: Its antigen is not identified.

V lost 7 bases, J lost 4 bases, and 16 bases lay in between. Germline V gene sequence: CDR1 MGHDK, CDR2 SYGVNS. There are 14 residues in the CDR3. The sequenced sample was naive CD4+ T cells sorted from blood. Subset of the sample: CD45RA+ positively selected. V is TRBV25-1 and J is TRBJ2-5, with D tentatively TRBD2 (5 bases). The receptor's source is a man aged 18 to 30 in good health. The CDR3 is CASTPSGRGETQYF. CDR3 nucleotides: TGTGCCAGCACCCCCAGTGGGAGAGGAGAGACCCAGTACTTC.